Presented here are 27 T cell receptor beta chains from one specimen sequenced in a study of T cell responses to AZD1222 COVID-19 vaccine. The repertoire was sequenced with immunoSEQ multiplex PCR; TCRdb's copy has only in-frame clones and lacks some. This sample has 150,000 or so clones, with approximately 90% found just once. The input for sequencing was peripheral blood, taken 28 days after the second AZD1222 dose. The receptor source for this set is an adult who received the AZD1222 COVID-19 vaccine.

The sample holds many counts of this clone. In nucleotides, the CDR3 is TGTGCCAGCAGCTCCTGGACAGCTAGAAACACCATATATTTT. This sequence encodes CASSSWTARNTIYF. J is TRBJ1-3 and V is TRBV5-6, with a possible D match to TRBD1 (6 bases). The V and J ends lost 3 bases and 5 bases respectively, with 12 bases between them. The CDR3 has 14 amino acids. Looked up from germline, CDR1 is SGHDT and CDR2 is YYEEEE.

In nucleotides, the CDR3 is TGTGCCAGCAGCTTGGCCGGTTACAGGGGCAATGAGCAGTTCTTC. Translated, it gives CASSLAGYRGNEQFF. The chain couples TRBV5-4 to TRBJ2-1; TRBD1 aligns across 7 bases. The CDR3 is made up of 15 amino acids. V was clipped by 0 bases and J by 6 bases; unmatched bases: 6. CDR1 is SGHNT, CDR2 YYREEE, per germline (reference sequence). Full variable domain (missing parts from reference TRBV5-4 and TRBJ2-1): ETGVTQSPTHLIKTRGQQVTLRCSSQSGHNTVSWYQQALGQGPQFIFQYYREEENGRGNFPPRFSGLQFPNYSSELNVNALELDDSALYLCASSLAGYRGNEQFFGPGTRLTVL.

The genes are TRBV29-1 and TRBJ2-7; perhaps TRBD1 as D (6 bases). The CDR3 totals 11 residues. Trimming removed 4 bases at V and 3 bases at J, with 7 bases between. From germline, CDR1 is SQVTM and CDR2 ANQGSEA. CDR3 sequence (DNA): TGCAGCGTTGTCAGGGGCTACGAGCAGTACTTC. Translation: CSVVRGYEQYF.

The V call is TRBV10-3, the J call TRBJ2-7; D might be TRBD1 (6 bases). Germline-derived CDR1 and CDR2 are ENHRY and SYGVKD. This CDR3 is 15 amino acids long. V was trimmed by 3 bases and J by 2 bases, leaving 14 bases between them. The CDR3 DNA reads TGTGCCATCAGTGATACTCAGGGGAGCCCCTACGAGCAGTACTTC. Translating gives CAISDTQGSPYEQYF.

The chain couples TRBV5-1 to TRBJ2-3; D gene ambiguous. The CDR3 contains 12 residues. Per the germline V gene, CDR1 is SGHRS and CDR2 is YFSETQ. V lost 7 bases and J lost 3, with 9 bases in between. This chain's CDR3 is CASPSGTDTQYF. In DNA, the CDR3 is TGCGCCAGCCCCTCCGGGACAGATACGCAGTATTTT.

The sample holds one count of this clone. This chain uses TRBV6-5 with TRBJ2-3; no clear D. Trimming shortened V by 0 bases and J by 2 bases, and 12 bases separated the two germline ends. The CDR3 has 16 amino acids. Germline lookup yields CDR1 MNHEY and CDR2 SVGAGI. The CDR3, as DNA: TGTGCCAGCAGTTACTCGAAAGCCCTTACCACAGATACGCAGTATTTT. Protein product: CASSYSKALTTDTQYF.

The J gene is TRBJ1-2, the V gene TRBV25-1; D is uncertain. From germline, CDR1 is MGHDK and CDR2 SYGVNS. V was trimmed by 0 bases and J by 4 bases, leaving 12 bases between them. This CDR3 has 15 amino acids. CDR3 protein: CASSEYRTPTYGYTF. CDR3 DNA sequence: TGTGCCAGCAGTGAATACCGGACGCCAACCTATGGCTACACCTTC.

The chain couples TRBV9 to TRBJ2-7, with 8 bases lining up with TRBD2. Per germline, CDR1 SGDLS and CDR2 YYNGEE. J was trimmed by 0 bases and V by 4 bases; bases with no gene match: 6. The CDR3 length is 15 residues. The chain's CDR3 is CASSFRGLDSYEQYF. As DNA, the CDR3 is TGTGCCAGCAGCTTTCGGGGACTAGACTCCTACGAGCAGTACTTC.

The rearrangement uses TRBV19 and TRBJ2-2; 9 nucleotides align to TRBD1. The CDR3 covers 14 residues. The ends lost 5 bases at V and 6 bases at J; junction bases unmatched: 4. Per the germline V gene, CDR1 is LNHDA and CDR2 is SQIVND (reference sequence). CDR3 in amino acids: CASSPRQGAGELFF. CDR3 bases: TGTGCCAGTAGTCCCCGACAGGGGGCCGGGGAGCTGTTTTTT.

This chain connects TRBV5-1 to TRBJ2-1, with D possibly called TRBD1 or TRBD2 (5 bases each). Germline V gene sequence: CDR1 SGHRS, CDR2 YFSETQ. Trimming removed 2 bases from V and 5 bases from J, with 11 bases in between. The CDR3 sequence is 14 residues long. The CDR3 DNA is TGCGCCAGCAGCTTACAGCAGGGAGACAATGAGCAGTTCTTC. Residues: CASSLQQGDNEQFF.

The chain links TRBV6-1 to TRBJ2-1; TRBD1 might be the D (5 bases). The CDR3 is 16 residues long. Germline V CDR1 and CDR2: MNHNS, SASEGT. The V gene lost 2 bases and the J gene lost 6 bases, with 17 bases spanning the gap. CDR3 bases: TGTGCCAGCAGTGAAAAATGGCAGGGTTACGGCAATGAGCAGTTCTTC. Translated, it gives CASSEKWQGYGNEQFF.

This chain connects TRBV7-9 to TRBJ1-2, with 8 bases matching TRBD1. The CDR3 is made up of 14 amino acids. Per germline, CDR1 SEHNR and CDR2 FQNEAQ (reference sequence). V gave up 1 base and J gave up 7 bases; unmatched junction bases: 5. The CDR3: CASSLGDRIAGYTF. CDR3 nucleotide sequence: TGTGCCAGCAGCTTAGGGGACAGGATTGCTGGCTACACCTTC.

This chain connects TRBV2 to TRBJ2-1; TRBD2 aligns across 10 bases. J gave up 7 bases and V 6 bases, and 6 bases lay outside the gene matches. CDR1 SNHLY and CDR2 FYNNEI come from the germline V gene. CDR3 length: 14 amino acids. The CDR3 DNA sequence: TGTGCCAGCAGAACCAAACTAGCGGGGAATGAGCAGTTCTTC. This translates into CASRTKLAGNEQFF.

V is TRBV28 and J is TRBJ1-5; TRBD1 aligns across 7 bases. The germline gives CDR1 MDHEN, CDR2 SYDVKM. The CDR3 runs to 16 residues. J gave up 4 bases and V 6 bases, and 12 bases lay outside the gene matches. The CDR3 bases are TGTGCCAGCAGAACTTCCCGGGACAGAAGAAATCAGCCCCAGCATTTT. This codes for CASRTSRDRRNQPQHF.

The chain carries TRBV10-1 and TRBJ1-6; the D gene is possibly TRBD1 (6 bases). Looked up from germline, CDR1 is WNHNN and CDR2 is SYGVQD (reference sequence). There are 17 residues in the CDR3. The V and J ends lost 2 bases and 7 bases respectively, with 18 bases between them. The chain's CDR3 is CASSEMTGGPPNSPLHF. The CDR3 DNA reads TGCGCCAGCAGTGAGATGACAGGTGGACCTCCCAATTCACCCCTCCACTTT.

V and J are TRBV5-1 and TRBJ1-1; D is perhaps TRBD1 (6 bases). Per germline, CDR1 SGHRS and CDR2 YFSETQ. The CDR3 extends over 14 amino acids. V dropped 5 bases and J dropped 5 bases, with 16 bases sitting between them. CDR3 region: CASRGGHLRTEAFF. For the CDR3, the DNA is TGCGCCAGCAGGGGGGGACACCTGAGGACTGAAGCTTTCTTT.

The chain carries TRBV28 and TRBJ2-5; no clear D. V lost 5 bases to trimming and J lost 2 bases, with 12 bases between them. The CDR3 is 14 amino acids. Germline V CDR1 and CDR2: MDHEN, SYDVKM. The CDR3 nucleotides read TGTGCCAGCAGTCAGATACTCAGACAAGAGACCCAGTACTTC. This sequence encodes CASSQILRQETQYF.

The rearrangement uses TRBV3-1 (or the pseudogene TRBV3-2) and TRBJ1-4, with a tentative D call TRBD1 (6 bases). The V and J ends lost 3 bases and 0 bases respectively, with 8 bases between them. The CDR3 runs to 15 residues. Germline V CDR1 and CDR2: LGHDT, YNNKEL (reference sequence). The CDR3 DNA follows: TGTGCCAGCAGCCAGACAGGCGCAACTAATGAAAAACTGTTTTTT. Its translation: CASSQTGATNEKLFF.

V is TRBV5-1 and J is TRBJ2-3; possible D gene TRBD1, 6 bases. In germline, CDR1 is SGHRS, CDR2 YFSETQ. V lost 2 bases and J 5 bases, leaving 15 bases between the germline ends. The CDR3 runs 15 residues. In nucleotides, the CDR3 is TGCGCCAGCAGCTTTGGGACACCTATTCTAGATACGCAGTATTTT. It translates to CASSFGTPILDTQYF.

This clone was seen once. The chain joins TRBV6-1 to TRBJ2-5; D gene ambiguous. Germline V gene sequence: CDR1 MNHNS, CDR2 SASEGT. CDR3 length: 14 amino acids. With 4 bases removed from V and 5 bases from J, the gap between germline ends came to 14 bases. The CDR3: CASSAMVGSETQYF. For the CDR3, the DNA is TGTGCCAGCAGTGCTATGGTTGGATCGGAGACCCAGTACTTC.

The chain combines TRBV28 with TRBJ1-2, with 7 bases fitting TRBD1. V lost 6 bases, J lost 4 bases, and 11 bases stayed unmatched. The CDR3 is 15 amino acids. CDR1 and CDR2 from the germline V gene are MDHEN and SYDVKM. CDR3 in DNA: TGTGCCAGCAGGGAAGGACAGGTTGGAGGCTATGGCTACACCTTC. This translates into CASREGQVGGYGYTF.

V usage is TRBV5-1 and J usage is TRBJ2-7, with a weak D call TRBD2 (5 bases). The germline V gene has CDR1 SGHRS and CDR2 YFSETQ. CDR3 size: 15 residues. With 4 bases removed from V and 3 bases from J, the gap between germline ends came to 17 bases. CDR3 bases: TGCGCCAGCAGCCCAGACATCTTCAGCGGCTACGAGCAGTACTTC. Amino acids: CASSPDIFSGYEQYF.

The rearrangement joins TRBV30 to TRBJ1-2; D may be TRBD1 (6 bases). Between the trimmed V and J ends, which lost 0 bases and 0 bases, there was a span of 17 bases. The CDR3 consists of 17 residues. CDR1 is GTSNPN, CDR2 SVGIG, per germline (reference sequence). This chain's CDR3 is CAWSVTKGQTSNYGYTF. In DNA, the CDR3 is TGTGCCTGGAGTGTTACTAAAGGACAGACGTCTAACTATGGCTACACCTTC. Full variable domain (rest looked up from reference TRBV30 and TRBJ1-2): SQTIHQWPATLVQPVGSPLSLECTVEGTSNPNLYWYRQAAGRGLQLLFYSVGIGQISSEVPQNLSASRPQDRQFILSSKKLLLSDSGFYLCAWSVTKGQTSNYGYTFGSGTRLTVV.

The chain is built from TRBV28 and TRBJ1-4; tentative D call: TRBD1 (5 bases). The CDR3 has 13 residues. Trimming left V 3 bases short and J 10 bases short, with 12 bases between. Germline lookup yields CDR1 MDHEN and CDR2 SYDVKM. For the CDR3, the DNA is TGTGCCAGCAGTTTTTGGGACCGAGGAAAACTGTTTTTT. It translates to CASSFWDRGKLFF.

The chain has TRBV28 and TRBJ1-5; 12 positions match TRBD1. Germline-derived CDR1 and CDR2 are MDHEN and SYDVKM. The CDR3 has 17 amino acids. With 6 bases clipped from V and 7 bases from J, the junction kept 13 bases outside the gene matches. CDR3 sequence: CASSGTGGEGVGQPQHF. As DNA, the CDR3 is TGTGCCAGCAGCGGGACAGGGGGCGAGGGAGTGGGACAGCCCCAGCATTTT.

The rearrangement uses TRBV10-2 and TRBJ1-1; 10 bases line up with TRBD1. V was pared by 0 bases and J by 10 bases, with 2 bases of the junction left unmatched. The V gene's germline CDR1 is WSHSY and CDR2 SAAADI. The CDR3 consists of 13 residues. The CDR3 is CASSESWTGGAFF. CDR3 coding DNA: TGCGCCAGCAGTGAGTCGTGGACAGGGGGAGCTTTCTTT.

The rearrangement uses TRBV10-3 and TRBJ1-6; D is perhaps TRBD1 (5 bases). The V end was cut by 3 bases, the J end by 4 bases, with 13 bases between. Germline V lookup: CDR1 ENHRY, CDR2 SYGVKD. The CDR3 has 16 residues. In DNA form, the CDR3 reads TGTGCCATCAGTGACTTTAGGGGAAGTTATAATTCACCCCTCCACTTT. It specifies CAISDFRGSYNSPLHF.